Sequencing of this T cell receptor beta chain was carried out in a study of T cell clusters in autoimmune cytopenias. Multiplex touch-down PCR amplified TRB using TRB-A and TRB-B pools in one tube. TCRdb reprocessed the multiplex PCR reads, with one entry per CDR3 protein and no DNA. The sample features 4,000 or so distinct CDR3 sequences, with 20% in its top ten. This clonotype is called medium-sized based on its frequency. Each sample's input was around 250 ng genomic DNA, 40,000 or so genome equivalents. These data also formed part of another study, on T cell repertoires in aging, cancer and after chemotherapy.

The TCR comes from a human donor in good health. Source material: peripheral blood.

This chain's CDR3 is CSVSGTGPQVGYTF. The chain combines TRBV29-1 with TRBJ1-2; lacking DNA, the TRBD1 call made by TCRdb goes unchecked. The germline V gene encodes CDR1 SQVTM and CDR2 ANQGSEA. This CDR3 region has 14 residues.